The clone carrying this TCR beta chain was seen a handful of times. Its specificity is not known. TCRdb's copy holds only in-frame clones and misses some; the assay was immunoSEQ multiplex PCR. The data show 130,000 or so clones, with about nine tenths seen just once and roughly a tenth held by the top ten. Trimming removed 0 bases from V and 2 bases from J, with 11 bases in between. The CDR3 length is 15 residues. Germline V lookup: CDR1 SGDLS, CDR2 YYNGEE. These data are taken from a study of T cell responses to AZD1222 COVID-19 vaccine. Findings of the study overall: Elevations in Spike-specific TCR breadth and depth followed administration of two AZD1222 doses. Most donors were white British, females outnumbered males, and clonal diversity was possibly underestimated. Spike-wide vaccine-associated CD4 TCRs dominated at 160-218 and 743-854.

Whether given at about 4 or about 12 weeks, second doses were pooled. The rearrangement uses TRBV9 and TRBJ1-1, with TRBD1 as a possible D gene (6 bases). The sample in question was peripheral blood, obtained 28 days after the second AZD1222 dose. The TCR sequence derives from an adult who received the AZD1222 COVID-19 vaccine. CDR3: CASSVEGVRNTEAFF. Written as DNA, the CDR3 is TGTGCCAGCAGCGTAGAGGGGGTAAGAAACACTGAAGCTTTCTTT.